This T cell receptor beta chain was observed in a study of T cells after yellow fever vaccination. The overall study: For low cell numbers, libraries were made with SMART-Seq v4 Ultra Low Input.

Notes on the study in general: Subsequent booster samples again held most clones from primary vaccination (96% CD4, about 86% CD8). The study noted that FACS-sorted repertoires could contain abundant clonotypes contaminating from the bulk population.

CDR3 length: 16 amino acids. The trim removed 4 bases at V and 5 bases at J, leaving 12 bases unmatched. Germline V gives CDR1 DFQATT, CDR2 SNEGSKA (reference sequence). This clonotype was observed many times. Antigen: not known. The 5'RACE template-switching step produced TCR cDNA and added a universal primer site and UMIs. TCRdb re-derived calls from the 5' RACE reads in MiXCR, one entry per CDR3 protein. The sample holds 300,000 to 400,000 distinct CDR3 sequences; 8.7% are singletons and the top ten take about 20%. The sequencing here drew on PBMCs, taken on the day of the first yellow fever vaccination. This receptor was taken from a man aged 18 to 30 who received the YFV17D yellow fever vaccine. The chain employs TRBV20-1 and TRBJ2-1, with 9 bases that match TRBD2. The CDR3 loop reads CSANGASGVVDNEQFF. In DNA, the CDR3 is TGCAGTGCTAATGGGGCTAGCGGGGTAGTCGACAATGAGCAGTTCTTC.